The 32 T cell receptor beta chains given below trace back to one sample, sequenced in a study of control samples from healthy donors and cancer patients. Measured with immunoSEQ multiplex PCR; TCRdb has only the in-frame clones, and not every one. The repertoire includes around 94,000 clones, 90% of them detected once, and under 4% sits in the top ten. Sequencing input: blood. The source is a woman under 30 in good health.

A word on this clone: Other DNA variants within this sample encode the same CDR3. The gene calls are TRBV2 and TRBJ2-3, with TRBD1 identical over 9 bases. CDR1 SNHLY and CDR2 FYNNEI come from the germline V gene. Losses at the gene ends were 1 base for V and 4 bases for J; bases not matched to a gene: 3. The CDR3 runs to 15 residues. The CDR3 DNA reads TGTGCCAGCAGTGAAGGGGACAGGGCGGCAGATACGCAGTATTTT. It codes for CASSEGDRAADTQYF.

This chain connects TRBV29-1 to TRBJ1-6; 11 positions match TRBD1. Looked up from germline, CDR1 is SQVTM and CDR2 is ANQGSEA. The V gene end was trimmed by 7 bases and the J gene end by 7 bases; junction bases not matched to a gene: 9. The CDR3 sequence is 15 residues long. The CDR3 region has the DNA TGCAGCGCGACTTCAGGGACAGGGGGAAATTCACCCCTCCACTTT. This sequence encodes CSATSGTGGNSPLHF. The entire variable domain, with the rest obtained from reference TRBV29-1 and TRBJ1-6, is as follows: SAVISQKPSRDICQRGTSLTIQCQVDSQVTMMFWYRQQPGQSLTLIATANQGSEATYESGFVIDKFPISRPNLTFSTLTVSNMSPEDSSIYLCSATSGTGGNSPLHFGNGTRLTVT.

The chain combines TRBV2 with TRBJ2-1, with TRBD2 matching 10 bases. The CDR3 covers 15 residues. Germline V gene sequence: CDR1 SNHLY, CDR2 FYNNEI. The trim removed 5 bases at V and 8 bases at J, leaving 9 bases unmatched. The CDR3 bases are TGTGCCAGCAGTCAACTCAGCGGGGGGGCAGATGAGCAGTTCTTC. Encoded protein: CASSQLSGGADEQFF.

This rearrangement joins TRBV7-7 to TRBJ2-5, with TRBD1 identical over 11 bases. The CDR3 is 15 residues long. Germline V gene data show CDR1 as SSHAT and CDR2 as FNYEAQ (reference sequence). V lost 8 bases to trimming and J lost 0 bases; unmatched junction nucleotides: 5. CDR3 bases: TGTGCCAGCTCGCGGACAGGGGGCTACCAAGAGACCCAGTACTTC. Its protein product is CASSRTGGYQETQYF.

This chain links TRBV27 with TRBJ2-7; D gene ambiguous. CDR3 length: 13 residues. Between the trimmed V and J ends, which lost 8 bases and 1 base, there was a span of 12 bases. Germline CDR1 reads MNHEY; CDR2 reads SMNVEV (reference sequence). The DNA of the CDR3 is TGTGCCAGCTCGGGCTTAGGATCCTACGAGCAGTACTTC. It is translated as CASSGLGSYEQYF.

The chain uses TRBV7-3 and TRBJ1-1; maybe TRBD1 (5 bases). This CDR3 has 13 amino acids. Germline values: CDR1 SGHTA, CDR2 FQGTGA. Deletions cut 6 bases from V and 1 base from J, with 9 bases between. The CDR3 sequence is CASSRGENTEAFF. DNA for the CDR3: TGTGCCAGCAGTAGAGGGGAGAACACTGAAGCTTTCTTT. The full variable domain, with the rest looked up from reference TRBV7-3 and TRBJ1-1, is GAGVSQTPSNKVTEKGKYVELRCDPISGHTALYWYRQSLGQGPEFLIYFQGTGAADDSGLPNDRFFAVRPEGSVSTLKIQRTERGDSAVYLCASSRGENTEAFFGQGTRLTVV.

CDR3: CASSVTPVTGRTGELFF. In nucleotides, the CDR3 is TGTGCCAGCAGCGTAACCCCAGTGACAGGGAGGACCGGGGAGCTGTTTTTT. The gene calls are TRBV9 and TRBJ2-2; TRBD1 might be the D (7 bases). The germline gives CDR1 SGDLS, CDR2 YYNGEE. V was clipped by 1 base and J by 5 bases, with 18 bases between them. The CDR3 is 17 residues long.

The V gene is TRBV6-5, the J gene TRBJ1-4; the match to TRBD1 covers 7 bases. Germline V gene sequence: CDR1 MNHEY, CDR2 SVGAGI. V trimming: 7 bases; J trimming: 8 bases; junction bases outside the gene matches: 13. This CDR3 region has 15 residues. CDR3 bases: TGTGCCAGCACCGAACGAGGGGGCGCGGAGGAAAAACTGTTTTTT. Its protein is CASTERGGAEEKLFF.

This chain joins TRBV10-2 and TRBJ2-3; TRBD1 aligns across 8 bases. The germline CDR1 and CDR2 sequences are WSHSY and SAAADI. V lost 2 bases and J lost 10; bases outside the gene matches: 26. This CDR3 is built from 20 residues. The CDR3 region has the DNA TGCGCCAGCAGTGAGCCCCCAGGGGGCGCCCTGACTTTGGACCCAGCGTCGCAGTATTTT. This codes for CASSEPPGGALTLDPASQYF.

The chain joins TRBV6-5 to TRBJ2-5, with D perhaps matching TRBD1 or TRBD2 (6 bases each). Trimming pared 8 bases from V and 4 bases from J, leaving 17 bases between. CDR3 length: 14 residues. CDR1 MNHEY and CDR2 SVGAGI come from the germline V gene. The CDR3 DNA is TGTGCCAGCTCGTTGGGGGGCCGTGTAGAGACCCAGTACTTC. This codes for CASSLGGRVETQYF.

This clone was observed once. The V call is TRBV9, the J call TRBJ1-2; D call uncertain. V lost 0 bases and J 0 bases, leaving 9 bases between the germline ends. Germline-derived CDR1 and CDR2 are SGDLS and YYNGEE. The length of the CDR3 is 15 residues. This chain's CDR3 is CASSVGGRSNYGYTF. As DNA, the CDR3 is TGTGCCAGCAGCGTAGGAGGCAGATCTAACTATGGCTACACCTTC.

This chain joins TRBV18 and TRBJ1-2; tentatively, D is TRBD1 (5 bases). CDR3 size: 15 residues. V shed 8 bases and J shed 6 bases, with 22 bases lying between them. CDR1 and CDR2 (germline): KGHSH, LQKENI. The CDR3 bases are TGTGCCAGCGGGACGGCCTTAACAGATTGGGATGGCTACACCTTC. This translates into CASGTALTDWDGYTF.

In DNA, the CDR3 is TGTGCCAGCAGCTTAGGGCCGGGCAGAGACTCTGGAAACACCATATATTTT. Translated: CASSLGPGRDSGNTIYF. The rearrangement uses TRBV7-2 and TRBJ1-3; D call uncertain. Germline V gene data show CDR1 as SGHTA and CDR2 as FQGNSA. V lost 1 base, J lost 0 bases, and 13 bases lay in between. The CDR3 has 17 residues.

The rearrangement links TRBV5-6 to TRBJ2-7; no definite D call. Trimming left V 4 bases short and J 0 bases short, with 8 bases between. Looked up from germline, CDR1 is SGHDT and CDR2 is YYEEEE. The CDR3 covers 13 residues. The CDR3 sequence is CASSRGSSYEQYF. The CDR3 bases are TGTGCCAGCAGCCGAGGAAGCTCCTACGAGCAGTACTTC.

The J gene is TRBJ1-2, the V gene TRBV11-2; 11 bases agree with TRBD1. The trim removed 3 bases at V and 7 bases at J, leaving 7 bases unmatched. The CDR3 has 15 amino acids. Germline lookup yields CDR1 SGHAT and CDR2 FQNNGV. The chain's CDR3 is CASSLTPGQGGGYTF. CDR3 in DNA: TGTGCCAGCAGCTTGACTCCGGGACAGGGGGGTGGCTACACCTTC.

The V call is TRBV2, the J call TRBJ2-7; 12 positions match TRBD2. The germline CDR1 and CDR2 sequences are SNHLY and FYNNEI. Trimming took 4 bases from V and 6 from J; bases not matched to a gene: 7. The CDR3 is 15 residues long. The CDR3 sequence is CASSGALAGGREQYF. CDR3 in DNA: TGTGCCAGCAGTGGAGCCCTAGCGGGGGGGCGCGAGCAGTACTTC.

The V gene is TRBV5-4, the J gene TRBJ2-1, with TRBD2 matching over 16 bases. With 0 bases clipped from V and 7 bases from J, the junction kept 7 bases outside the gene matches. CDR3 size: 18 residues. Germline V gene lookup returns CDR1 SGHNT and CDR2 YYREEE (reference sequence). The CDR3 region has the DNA TGTGCCAGCAGCTTGGTGGGACTAGCGGGGGGGGCCAGGAATGAGCAGTTCTTC. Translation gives CASSLVGLAGGARNEQFF.

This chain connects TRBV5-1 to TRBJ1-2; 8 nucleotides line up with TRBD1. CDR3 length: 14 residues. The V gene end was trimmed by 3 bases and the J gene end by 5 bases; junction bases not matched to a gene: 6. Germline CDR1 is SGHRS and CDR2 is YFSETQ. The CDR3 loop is CASSSGQGLYGYTF. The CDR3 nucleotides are TGCGCCAGCAGCTCCGGACAGGGCTTATATGGCTACACCTTC. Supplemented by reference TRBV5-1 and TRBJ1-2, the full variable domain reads KAGVTQTPRYLIKTRGQQVTLSCSPISGHRSVSWYQQTPGQGLQFLFEYFSETQRNKGNFPGRFSGRQFSNSRSEMNVSTLELGDSALYLCASSSGQGLYGYTFGSGTRLTVV.

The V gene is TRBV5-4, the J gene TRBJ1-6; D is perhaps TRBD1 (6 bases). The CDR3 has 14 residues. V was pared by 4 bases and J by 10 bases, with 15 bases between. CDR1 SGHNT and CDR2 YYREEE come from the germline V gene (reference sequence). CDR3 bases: TGTGCCAGCAGCAAGGGGGTTCAGGAGTCACCCCTCCACTTT. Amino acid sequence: CASSKGVQESPLHF.

The CDR3 DNA reads TGCGCCAGCAGTGAGGTAAGCGGAACCTACAATGAGCAGTTCTTC. Translating gives CASSEVSGTYNEQFF. V gene TRBV10-2 combines with J gene TRBJ2-1; TRBD2 is a possible D gene (5 bases). CDR1 and CDR2 from the germline V gene are WSHSY and SAAADI. The length of the CDR3 is 15 residues. The germline V and J ends were trimmed by 2 bases and 2 bases, with 10 bases remaining between them.

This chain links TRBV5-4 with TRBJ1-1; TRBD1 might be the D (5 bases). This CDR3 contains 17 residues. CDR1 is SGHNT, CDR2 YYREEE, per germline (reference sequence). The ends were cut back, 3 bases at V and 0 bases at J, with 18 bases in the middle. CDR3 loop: CASSWWPGGRMNTEAFF. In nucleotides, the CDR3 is TGTGCCAGCAGCTGGTGGCCTGGGGGACGCATGAACACTGAAGCTTTCTTT.

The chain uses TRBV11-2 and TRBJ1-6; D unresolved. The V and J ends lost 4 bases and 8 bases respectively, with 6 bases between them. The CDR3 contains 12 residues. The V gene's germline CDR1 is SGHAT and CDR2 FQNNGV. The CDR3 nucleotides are TGTGCCAGCAGCTACGTCCATTCACCCCTCCACTTT. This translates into CASSYVHSPLHF.

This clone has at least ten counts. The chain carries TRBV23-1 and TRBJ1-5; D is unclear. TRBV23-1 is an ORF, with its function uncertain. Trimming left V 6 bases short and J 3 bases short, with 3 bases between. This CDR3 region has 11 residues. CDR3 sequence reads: CASSLNQPQHF. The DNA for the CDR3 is TGCGCCAGCAGCCTCAATCAGCCCCAGCATTTT.

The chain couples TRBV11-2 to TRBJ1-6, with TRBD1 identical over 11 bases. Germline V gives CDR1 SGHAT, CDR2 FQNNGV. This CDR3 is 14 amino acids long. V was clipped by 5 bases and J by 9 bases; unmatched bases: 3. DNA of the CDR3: TGTGCCAGCAGCCCAGGGACAGGGGGTTCACCCCTCCACTTT. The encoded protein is CASSPGTGGSPLHF.

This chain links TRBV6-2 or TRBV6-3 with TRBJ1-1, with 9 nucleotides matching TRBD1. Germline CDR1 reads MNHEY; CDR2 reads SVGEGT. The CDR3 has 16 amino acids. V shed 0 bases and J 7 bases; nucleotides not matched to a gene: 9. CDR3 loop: CASSYSGTGKNDEAFF. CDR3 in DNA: TGTGCCAGCAGTTACTCGGGGACAGGGAAGAATGATGAAGCTTTCTTT.

This CDR3 is CASSTTGGNQPQHF. The CDR3 DNA is TGTGCCAGTAGCACAACAGGGGGAAATCAGCCCCAGCATTTT. The genes are TRBV19 and TRBJ1-5, with 8 bases fitting TRBD1. CDR1 is LNHDA and CDR2 is SQIVND in the germline V gene (reference sequence). Trimming removed 6 bases from V and 4 bases from J; junction bases left unmatched: 5. The CDR3 is 14 residues long.

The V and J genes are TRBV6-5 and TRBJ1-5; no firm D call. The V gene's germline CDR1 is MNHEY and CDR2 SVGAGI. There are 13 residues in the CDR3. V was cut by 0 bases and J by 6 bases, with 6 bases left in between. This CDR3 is CASSYSSFQPQHF. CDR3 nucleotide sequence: TGTGCCAGCAGTTACTCCAGTTTTCAGCCCCAGCATTTT.

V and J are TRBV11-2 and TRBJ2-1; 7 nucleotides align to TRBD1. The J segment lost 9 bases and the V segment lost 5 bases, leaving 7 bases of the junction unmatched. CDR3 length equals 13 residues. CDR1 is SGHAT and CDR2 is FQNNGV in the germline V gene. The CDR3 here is CASSPSGGVEQFF. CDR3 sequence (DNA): TGTGCCAGCAGCCCTTCAGGGGGTGTTGAGCAGTTCTTC.

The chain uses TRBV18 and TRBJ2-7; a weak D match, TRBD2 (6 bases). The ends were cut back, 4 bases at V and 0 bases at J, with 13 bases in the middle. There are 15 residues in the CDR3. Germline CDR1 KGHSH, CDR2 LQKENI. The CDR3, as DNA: TGTGCCAGCTCACGGGTCGGGGAGGACTCCTACGAGCAGTACTTC. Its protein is CASSRVGEDSYEQYF.

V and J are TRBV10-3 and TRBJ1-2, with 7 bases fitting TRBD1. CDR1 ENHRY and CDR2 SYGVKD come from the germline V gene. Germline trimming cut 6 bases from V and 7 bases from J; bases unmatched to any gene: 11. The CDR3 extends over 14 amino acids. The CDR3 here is CAIRVDRVRGGYTF. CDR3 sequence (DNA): TGTGCCATCAGAGTTGACAGGGTCAGGGGTGGCTACACCTTC.

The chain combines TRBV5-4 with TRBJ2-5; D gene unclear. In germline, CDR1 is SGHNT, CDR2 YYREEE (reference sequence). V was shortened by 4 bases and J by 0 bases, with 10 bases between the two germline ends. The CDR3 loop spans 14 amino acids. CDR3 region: CASSAGPYQETQYF. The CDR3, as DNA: TGTGCCAGCAGCGCCGGACCCTACCAAGAGACCCAGTACTTC.

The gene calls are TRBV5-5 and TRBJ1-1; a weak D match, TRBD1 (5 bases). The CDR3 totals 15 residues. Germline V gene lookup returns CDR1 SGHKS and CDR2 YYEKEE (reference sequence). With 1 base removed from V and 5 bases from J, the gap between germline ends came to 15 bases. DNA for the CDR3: TGTGCCAGCAGCTTGAGTGACGGGGGAAGGACTGAAGCTTTCTTT. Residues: CASSLSDGGRTEAFF.